This T cell receptor beta chain was sequenced in a study of Graves' ophthalmopathy and Graves' hyperthyroidism. Study in general: The blood sample was drawn at first diagnosis and before any treatment.

Study conclusions and caveats: At approximately 70% sensitivity and approximately 72% specificity, the model predicted progression of the ophthalmopathy. In blood appeared most of the expanded thyroid clonotypes whose frequency exceeded 0.001.

From RNA, the CDR3 regions of TCR beta chains were amplified and sequenced. RT-PCR was first run with HTBI primers, then multiplex PCR in a second round. TCRdb re-analysed the multiplex PCR reads in MiXCR, keeping a single row per CDR3 protein. The data contain 170,000 or so distinct CDR3 sequences, under 40% of them seen just once; the ten biggest clones take up about 5.8%. This clonotype was counted many times. The antigen is not known. Sequenced sample: peripheral blood. This TCR was sampled from a woman aged 40 to 50 with Graves' ophthalmopathy.

CDR3 sequence: CASSVLGLGQYF. CDR3 sequence (DNA): TGTGCCAGCAGTGTTCTGGGGCTCGGGCAGTACTTC. The rearrangement links TRBV2 to TRBJ2-7; D possibly corresponds to TRBD1 (5 bases). The CDR3 has 12 amino acids. Germline V gives CDR1 SNHLY, CDR2 FYNNEI. The germline V and J ends were trimmed by 4 bases and 9 bases, with 13 bases remaining between them. The variable domain in full, with the rest retrieved from reference TRBV2 and TRBJ2-7, is EPEVTQTPSHQVTQMGQEVILRCVPISNHLYFYWYRQILGQKVEFLVSFYNNEISEKSEIFDDQFSVERPDGSNFTLKIRSTKLEDSAMYFCASSVLGLGQYFGPGTRLTVT.